Presented here are 24 T cell receptor beta chains from one specimen sequenced in a study. Each CDR3 protein is one row after TCRdb ran MiXCR on the 5' RACE reads. The sample records over 9,000 distinct CDR3 sequences, roughly 60% being singletons. Sequenced sample: tumor-infiltrating memory CD4+ T cells sorted from the breast tumor. As to subset: memory CD4+ T cells, CD4+CD45RO+CD25-. These receptors came from a female donor with breast cancer.

This rearrangement joins TRBV12-3 or TRBV12-4 to TRBJ1-1, with D tentatively TRBD1 (6 bases). The length of the CDR3 is 14 residues. The germline V and J ends were trimmed by 5 bases and 6 bases, with 16 bases remaining between them. CDR3 sequence (DNA): TGTGCCAGCAGTGGTCCGCGGGGGCGTCCTGAAGCTTTCTTT. This gives the protein CASSGPRGRPEAFF.

This chain joins TRBV5-1 and TRBJ2-7; 8 bases match TRBD1. The trim removed 6 bases at V and 6 bases at J, leaving 8 bases unmatched. Germline V gene sequence: CDR1 SGHRS, CDR2 YFSETQ. The CDR3 totals 13 residues. In nucleotides, the CDR3 is TGCGCCAGCACCGGACAGGGTGGGGCCGAGCAGTACTTC. The encoded protein is CASTGQGGAEQYF.

The chain is built from TRBV6-6 and TRBJ1-5; 8 nucleotides line up with TRBD1. V was pared by 10 bases and J by 0 bases, with 8 bases of the junction left unmatched. Germline V gene sequence: CDR1 MNHNY, CDR2 SVGAGI (reference sequence). This CDR3 has 15 amino acids. CDR3 sequence (DNA): TGTGCCAACACAGGACAGGGACTTAGCAATCAGCCCCAGCATTTT. It encodes CANTGQGLSNQPQHF.

This chain joins TRBV12-3 or TRBV12-4 and TRBJ2-3, with 9 bases that match TRBD2. With 3 bases clipped from V and 0 bases from J, the junction kept 10 bases outside the gene matches. The CDR3 sequence is 18 residues long. CDR3 protein: CASSFWGAGGPSTDTQYF. The CDR3, as DNA: TGTGCCAGCAGTTTCTGGGGTGCGGGGGGGCCCAGCACAGATACGCAGTATTTT.

V and J are TRBV18 and TRBJ2-7; 7 nucleotides align to TRBD1. With V trimmed by 2 bases and J by 6 bases, 1 base remained unmatched. The CDR3 sequence is 12 residues long. Germline V gene sequence: CDR1 KGHSH, CDR2 LQKENI. CDR3: CASSPTGAEQYF. The CDR3 coding sequence is TGTGCCAGCTCACCAACAGGGGCCGAGCAGTACTTC.

The rearrangement joins TRBV12-3 or TRBV12-4 to TRBJ2-3; D not certain. The V gene lost 3 bases and the J gene lost 0 bases, with 1 base spanning the gap. The CDR3 loop spans 12 amino acids. The CDR3 loop reads CASSFSTDTQYF. CDR3 DNA sequence: TGTGCCAGCAGTTTTAGCACAGATACGCAGTATTTT.

The chain has TRBV4-2 and TRBJ2-5; 7 bases are a match to TRBD2. Germline values: CDR1 LGHNA, CDR2 YNFKEQ. V was clipped by 4 bases and J by 10 bases; unmatched bases: 6. This CDR3 spans 12 amino acids. CDR3 DNA: TGTGCCAGCAGCCCCGAAGCGGGGATCCAGTACTTC. Its protein is CASSPEAGIQYF.

This clonotype occurred a few times. The chain is built from TRBV6-5 and TRBJ1-2, with 7 bases aligning to TRBD1. Germline V CDR1 and CDR2: MNHEY, SVGAGI. The CDR3 is 14 amino acids. The V gene end was trimmed by 1 base and the J gene end by 10 bases; junction bases not matched to a gene: 9. CDR3 coding DNA: TGTGCCAGCAGTTACTACAGGGGCGGTTCATCCTACACCTTC. Amino acids: CASSYYRGGSSYTF.

The chain has TRBV7-3 and TRBJ2-1, with 8 bases identical to TRBD1. Per germline, CDR1 SGHTA and CDR2 FQGTGA. The CDR3 has 15 residues. The V and J ends lost 5 bases and 5 bases, in that order; junction bases with no gene match: 8. The CDR3 region is CASSPSNRGDNEQFF. CDR3 sequence (DNA): TGTGCCAGCAGCCCATCAAACAGGGGGGACAATGAGCAGTTCTTC.

This chain joins TRBV20-1 and TRBJ1-5, with a weak D call TRBD1 (5 bases). V was cut by 5 bases and J by 2 bases, with 13 bases left in between. Looked up from germline, CDR1 is DFQATT and CDR2 is SNEGSKA (reference sequence). The CDR3 loop spans 14 amino acids. The CDR3: CSAGGARGNQPQHF. CDR3 DNA: TGCAGTGCTGGAGGGGCGCGCGGCAATCAGCCCCAGCATTTT.

The chain is built from TRBV28 and TRBJ2-1; possible D gene TRBD2, 6 bases. This CDR3 has 15 amino acids. Germline V gene sequence: CDR1 MDHEN, CDR2 SYDVKM. V lost 5 bases to trimming and J lost 2 bases, with 13 bases between them. The CDR3 spells CASSPGGRTYNEQFF. CDR3 DNA sequence: TGTGCCAGCAGTCCAGGAGGGAGAACCTACAATGAGCAGTTCTTC.

In its sample, this clonotype was seen a few times. This sequence joins TRBV20-1 and TRBJ1-1, with a tentative D call TRBD1 (6 bases). V was clipped by 5 bases and J by 8 bases, with 15 bases between them. CDR3 size: 12 residues. Germline CDR1 reads DFQATT; CDR2 reads SNEGSKA (reference sequence). The CDR3 spells CSAGPSDREAFF. The CDR3 coding sequence is TGCAGTGCTGGTCCTAGCGACAGGGAAGCTTTCTTT.

The chain carries TRBV20-1 and TRBJ1-1; the D gene is possibly TRBD1 (6 bases). CDR3 length equals 13 residues. Per the germline V gene, CDR1 is DFQATT and CDR2 is SNEGSKA (reference sequence). V was shortened by 0 bases and J by 14 bases, with 19 bases between the two germline ends. The chain's CDR3 is CSARDRGEAEVFF. The CDR3 region has the DNA TGCAGTGCTAGAGATAGGGGGGAAGCTGAAGTCTTCTTT.

This clonotype was detected a few times. The rearrangement joins TRBV20-1 to TRBJ2-7; 10 nucleotides line up with TRBD2. In germline, CDR1 is DFQATT, CDR2 SNEGSKA (reference sequence). The CDR3 sequence is 14 residues long. J lost 7 bases, V lost 2 bases, and 8 bases had no gene match. As DNA, the CDR3 is TGCAGTGCTAGAATTATAGCGGGGGGACGGGAGCAGTACTTC. This translates into CSARIIAGGREQYF.

The CDR3 loop is CASSDRVLYGYTF. Written as DNA, the CDR3 is TGTGCCAGCAGTGACAGGGTGCTCTATGGCTACACCTTC. The chain has TRBV6-5 and TRBJ1-2; 7 positions agree with TRBD1. V was clipped by 5 bases and J by 4 bases; unmatched bases: 4. The CDR3 loop spans 13 amino acids. The germline CDR1 and CDR2 sequences are MNHEY and SVGAGI.

The chain employs TRBV5-1 and TRBJ1-1, with D uncertain. CDR3 length: 11 amino acids. The germline CDR1 and CDR2 sequences are SGHRS and YFSETQ. Trimming took 0 bases from V and 7 from J, leaving 4 bases between them. The CDR3 spells CASSLENEAFF. The DNA of the CDR3 is TGCGCCAGCAGCTTGGAGAATGAAGCTTTCTTT.

The count of this clonotype is one. This may stem from a read error, because a much larger clone lies one nucleotide away. The chain couples TRBV7-3 to TRBJ1-1; D gene ambiguous. This CDR3 has 13 residues. Germline V CDR1 and CDR2: SGHTA, FQGTGA. The ends were cut back, 5 bases at V and 3 bases at J, with 10 bases in the middle. The CDR3 DNA follows: TGTGCCAGCAGCCTTCGGGCCCACACTGAAGCTTTCTTT. As protein: CASSLRAHTEAFF. Complete variable domain (other parts from reference TRBV7-3 and TRBJ1-1): GAGVSQTPSNKVTEKGKYVELRCDPISGHTALYWYRQSLGQGPEFLIYFQGTGAADDSGLPNDRFFAVRPEGSVSTLKIQRTERGDSAVYLCASSLRAHTEAFFGQGTRLTVV.

V and J are TRBV4-3 and TRBJ2-1; 7 positions match TRBD2. V dropped 4 bases and J dropped 9; count of bases not matched to a gene: 18. CDR1 is LGHNA and CDR2 is YSLEER in the germline V gene. The CDR3 has 17 amino acids. As DNA, the CDR3 is TGCGCCAGCAGCCCGTACCACGCGGGCGGGAGTTCCGGTGAGCAGTTCTTC. It yields the protein CASSPYHAGGSSGEQFF.

J is TRBJ2-6 and V is TRBV4-1, with 8 bases that match TRBD1. With V trimmed by 1 base and J by 4 bases, 15 bases remained unmatched. Germline values: CDR1 MGHRA, CDR2 YSYEKL. The length of the CDR3 is 20 residues. The CDR3 here is CASSQGTGRIPRAGANVLTF. The CDR3 nucleotides read TGCGCCAGCAGCCAAGGGACAGGGAGAATCCCAAGAGCAGGGGCCAACGTCCTGACTTTC.

This clonotype was counted a few times. V usage is TRBV7-9 and J usage is TRBJ1-5, with D possibly TRBD1 on 5 matching bases. The CDR3 totals 14 residues. Trimming shortened V by 5 bases and J by 7 bases, and 15 bases separated the two germline ends. Germline V gene lookup returns CDR1 SEHNR and CDR2 FQNEAQ (reference sequence). The CDR3 DNA follows: TGTGCCAGCAGCCCGGGAAGAGGGGACCAGCCCCAGCATTTT. Its translation: CASSPGRGDQPQHF.

The rearrangement uses TRBV4-1 and TRBJ2-7; D is uncertain. V dropped 0 bases and J dropped 4 bases, with 7 bases sitting between them. The CDR3 sequence is 13 residues long. Germline V gives CDR1 MGHRA, CDR2 YSYEKL. In DNA, the CDR3 is TGCGCCAGCAGCCAAGATACGGCGTACGAGCAGTACTTC. This sequence encodes CASSQDTAYEQYF.

This clonotype came up a few times. The J gene is TRBJ2-7, the V gene TRBV20-1; 7 positions agree with TRBD1. Germline CDR1 and CDR2: DFQATT and SNEGSKA (reference sequence). This CDR3 is built from 13 residues. V shed 1 base, J shed 0 bases, and the junction held 0 bases outside the gene matches. CDR3: CSARGDSSYEQYF. The CDR3 bases are TGCAGTGCTAGAGGGGACAGCTCCTACGAGCAGTACTTC.

The chain uses TRBV6-2 or TRBV6-3 and TRBJ2-3, with TRBD2 matching 8 bases. CDR3 length equals 14 residues. Looked up from germline, CDR1 is MNHEY and CDR2 is SVGEGT. V dropped 5 bases and J dropped 6; count of bases not matched to a gene: 7. CDR3 bases: TGTGCCAGCAGTCCGGTAGTAGCGGGGGATACGCAGTATTTT. Amino acids: CASSPVVAGDTQYF.

This clonotype appeared a few times. The chain is built from TRBV29-1 and TRBJ2-1; tentative D call: TRBD2 (5 bases). Germline V CDR1 and CDR2: SQVTM, ANQGSEA. The CDR3 sequence is 14 residues long. V lost 0 bases and J 4 bases, leaving 10 bases between the germline ends. The CDR3 region has the DNA TGCAGCGTTGAAGATGATCAGCGGTACAATGAGCAGTTCTTC. Its protein product is CSVEDDQRYNEQFF.